This T cell receptor beta chain was retrieved from a study of blood T cells in healthy people across ages. Across the whole study: Capturing about one barcoded beta molecule per two T cells was achieved by template switching.

Together with a sample-barcoded 5' primer, a J-beta primer mix was included in a second PCR lasting roughly 7 to 11 cycles. Every cDNA was tagged by a template-switch adaptor with 12 random nucleotides. TCRdb called the 5' RACE reads again in MiXCR, with one record for every CDR3 protein. The sample lists around 1.5 million distinct CDR3 sequences; around 35% were seen once. In the case of this clonotype: Its matching antigen is unknown. A read error may explain this, as a much larger clone is one base away.

Whole-study results and caveats: The study found TCR beta diversity correlated strongly with naive T cell percentage. Long-lived and aged donors differed, with more naive CD4+ cells and higher diversity in the long-lived.

The CDR3 totals 13 residues. Per germline, CDR1 SQVTM and CDR2 ANQGSEA. Deletions cut 7 bases from V and 5 bases from J, with 15 bases between. Sequencing input: blood. This receptor was obtained from a woman aged 25-40 years in good health. This sequence joins TRBV29-1 and TRBJ1-5; D is perhaps TRBD1 (6 bases). The CDR3 reads CSAAQGGYQPQHF. The CDR3 DNA sequence: TGCAGCGCCGCACAGGGTGGCTATCAGCCCCAGCATTTT.